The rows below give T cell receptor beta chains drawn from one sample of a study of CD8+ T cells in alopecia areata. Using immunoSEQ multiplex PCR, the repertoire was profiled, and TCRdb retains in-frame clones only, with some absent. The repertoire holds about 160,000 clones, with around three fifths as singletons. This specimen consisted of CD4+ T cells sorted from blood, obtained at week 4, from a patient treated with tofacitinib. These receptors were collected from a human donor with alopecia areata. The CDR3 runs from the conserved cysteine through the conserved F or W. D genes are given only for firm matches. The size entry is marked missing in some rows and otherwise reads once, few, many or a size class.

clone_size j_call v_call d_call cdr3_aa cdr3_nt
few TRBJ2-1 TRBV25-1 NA CASPGDGEREEQFF TGTGCCAGCCCCGGGGACGGCGAAAGGGAAGAGCAGTTCTTC
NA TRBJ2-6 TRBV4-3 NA CASSQDRWPSGANVLTF TGCGCCAGCAGCCAAGATCGATGGCCCTCTGGGGCCAACGTCCTGACTTTC
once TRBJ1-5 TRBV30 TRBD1 CAWSQGQGNQPQHF TGTGCCTGGAGTCAGGGACAGGGGAATCAGCCCCAGCATTTT
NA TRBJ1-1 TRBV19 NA CASTPIRGDTEAFF TGTGCCAGTACTCCGATACGGGGGGATACTGAAGCTTTCTTT
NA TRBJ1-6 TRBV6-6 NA CASRNSGTLNSPLHF TGTGCCAGCAGAAACTCAGGGACTTTAAATTCACCCCTCCACTTT
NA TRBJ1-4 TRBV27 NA CASSLFGEKLFF TGTGCCAGCAGTTTGTTTGGTGAAAAACTGTTTTTT
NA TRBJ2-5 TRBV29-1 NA CSHTSAGETQYF TGCAGCCATACGAGTGCGGGAGAGACCCAGTACTTC
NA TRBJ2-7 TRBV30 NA CASGASYEQYF TGTGCCTCCGGGGCCTCCTACGAGCAGTACTTC
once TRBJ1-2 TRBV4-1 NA CASSQGGGRKNYGYTF TGCGCCAGCAGCCAAGGGGGGGGACGGAAGAACTATGGCTACACCTTC
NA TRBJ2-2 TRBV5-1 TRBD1 CASSTSGGAAGELFF TGCGCCAGCAGCACTTCAGGGGGCGCGGCCGGGGAGCTGTTTTTT
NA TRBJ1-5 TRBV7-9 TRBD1 CASSFTGDDQPQHF TGTGCCAGCAGCTTTACAGGGGACGATCAGCCCCAGCATTTT
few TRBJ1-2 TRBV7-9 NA CASSLQGGGYTF TGTGCCAGCAGCCTACAGGGAGGTGGCTACACCTTC
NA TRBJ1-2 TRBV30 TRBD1 CASYRDRSYYGYTF TGTGCTTCATACCGGGACAGATCTTACTATGGCTACACCTTC
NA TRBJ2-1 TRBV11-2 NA CASSPYNEQFF TGTGCCAGCAGCCCTTACAATGAGCAGTTCTTC
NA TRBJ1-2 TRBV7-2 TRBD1 CASSLGTSGGSGYTF TGTGCCAGCAGCTTAGGTACCTCAGGGGGCAGCGGCTACACCTTC
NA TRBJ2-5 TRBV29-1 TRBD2 CSVLPRLAGGRETQYF TGCAGCGTTCTTCCTCGACTAGCGGGGGGGCGGGAGACCCAGTACTTC
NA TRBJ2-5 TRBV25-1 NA CASSEYRVRETQYF TGTGCCAGCAGTGAATATAGGGTGAGGGAGACCCAGTACTTC
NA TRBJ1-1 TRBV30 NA CAWTSGPTNTEAFF TGTGCCTGGACCTCAGGCCCCACCAACACTGAAGCTTTCTTT
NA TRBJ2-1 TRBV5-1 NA CASSLVGQISYNEQFF TGCGCCAGCAGCTTGGTCGGGCAGATCTCCTACAATGAGCAGTTCTTC
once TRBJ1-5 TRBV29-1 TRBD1 CSVRTGDQPQHF TGCAGCGTTAGGACAGGGGATCAGCCCCAGCATTTT
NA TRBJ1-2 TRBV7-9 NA CASSFSDPGDGYTF TGTGCCAGCAGCTTCTCGGACCCGGGGGATGGCTACACCTTC
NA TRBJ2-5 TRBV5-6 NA CASSFRDGQETQYF TGTGCCAGCAGCTTCCGGGACGGACAAGAGACCCAGTACTTC
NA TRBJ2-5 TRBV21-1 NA CASSERRQGRQETQYF TGTGCCAGCAGCGAAAGGAGACAGGGGAGGCAAGAGACCCAGTACTTC
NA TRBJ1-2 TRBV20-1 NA CSARQGLGYTF TGCAGTGCTAGACAGGGGCTCGGCTACACCTTC
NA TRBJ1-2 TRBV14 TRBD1 CASSHLRGQGRGYTF TGTGCCAGCAGCCACCTCAGGGGGCAAGGACGTGGCTACACCTTC
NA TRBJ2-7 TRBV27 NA CASSRSGTAYEQYF TGTGCCAGCAGTAGGTCCGGGACGGCGTACGAGCAGTACTTC
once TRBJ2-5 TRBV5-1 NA CASSSPQETQYF TGCGCCAGCAGCTCCCCTCAAGAGACCCAGTACTTC
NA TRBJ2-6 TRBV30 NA CAWTGYAGANVLTF TGTGCCTGGACAGGGTACGCTGGGGCCAACGTCCTGACTTTC
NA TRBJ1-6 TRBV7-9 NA CASSQRDSPLHF TGTGCCAGCAGCCAGAGGGATTCACCCCTCCACTTT
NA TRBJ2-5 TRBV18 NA CASSPSSGNGETQYF TGTGCCAGCTCACCGAGTTCAGGGAATGGAGAGACCCAGTACTTC
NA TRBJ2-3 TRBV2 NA CASSIGRRDTQYF TGTGCCAGTTCGATAGGGCGTAGAGATACGCAGTATTTT
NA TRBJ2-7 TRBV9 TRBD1 CASSPGQGYEQYF TGTGCCAGCAGCCCCGGACAGGGGTACGAGCAGTACTTC
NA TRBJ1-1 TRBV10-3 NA CAITPNGLLNTEAFF TGTGCCATCACTCCCAACGGGCTGTTGAACACTGAAGCTTTCTTT
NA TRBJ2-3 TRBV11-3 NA CASSGPGTDTDTQYF TGTGCCAGCAGCGGACCCGGGACTGACACAGATACGCAGTATTTT
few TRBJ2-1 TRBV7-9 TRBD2 CASSPKRLAGSQNEQFF TGTGCCAGCAGCCCTAAGCGACTAGCGGGGAGTCAAAATGAGCAGTTCTTC
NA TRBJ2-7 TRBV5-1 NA CASSLGGQGREQYF TGCGCCAGCAGCTTGGGAGGCCAGGGTCGCGAGCAGTACTTC
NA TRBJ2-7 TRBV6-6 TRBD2 CASSYPGTSGGEQYF TGTGCCAGCAGTTACCCCGGGACTAGCGGGGGCGAGCAGTACTTC
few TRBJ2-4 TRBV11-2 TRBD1 CASSPGTGFDTAKNIQYF TGTGCCAGCAGCCCCGGGACAGGATTTGATACAGCCAAAAACATTCAGTACTTC
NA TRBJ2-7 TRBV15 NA CATSSRGPYEQYF TGTGCCACCAGCAGCAGGGGCCCCTACGAGCAGTACTTC
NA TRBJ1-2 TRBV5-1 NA CASSAASYGYTF TGCGCCAGCAGCGCGGCCTCCTATGGCTACACCTTC
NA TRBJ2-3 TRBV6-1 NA CASTGLIDTQYF TGTGCCAGCACCGGACTGATAGATACGCAGTATTTT
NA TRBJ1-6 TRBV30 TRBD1 CAWSVDRVWAPLHF TGTGCCTGGAGTGTCGACAGGGTCTGGGCACCCCTCCACTTT
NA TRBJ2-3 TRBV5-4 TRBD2 CASSYGTSRTDTQYF TGTGCCAGCAGCTACGGGACTAGTCGCACAGATACGCAGTATTTT
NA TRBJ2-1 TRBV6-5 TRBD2 CASTLAGGIEQFF TGTGCCAGCACCTTAGCGGGGGGTATTGAGCAGTTCTTC
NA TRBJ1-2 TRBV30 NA CAWSGYRVAYGYTF TGTGCCTGGAGTGGGTACAGGGTCGCCTATGGCTACACCTTC
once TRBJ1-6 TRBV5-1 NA CASSLEARDWTNSPLHF TGCGCCAGCAGCTTGGAAGCCAGGGATTGGACGAATTCACCCCTCCACTTT
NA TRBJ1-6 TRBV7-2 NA CASRRQRMSNSPLHF TGTGCCAGCAGGAGACAGCGGATGAGTAATTCACCCCTCCACTTT
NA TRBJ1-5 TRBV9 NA CASSVSPELDQPQHF TGTGCCAGCAGCGTTTCCCCCGAATTAGATCAGCCCCAGCATTTT
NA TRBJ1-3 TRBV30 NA CAWSVGENTIYF TGTGCCTGGAGTGTTGGTGAAAACACCATATATTTT
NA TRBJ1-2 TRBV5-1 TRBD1 CASSLGQAGYGYTF TGCGCCAGCAGCCTTGGACAGGCAGGCTATGGCTACACCTTC
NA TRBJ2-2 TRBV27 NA CASSLYRRSTGELFF TGTGCCAGCAGTTTATACAGGCGTTCTACCGGGGAGCTGTTTTTT